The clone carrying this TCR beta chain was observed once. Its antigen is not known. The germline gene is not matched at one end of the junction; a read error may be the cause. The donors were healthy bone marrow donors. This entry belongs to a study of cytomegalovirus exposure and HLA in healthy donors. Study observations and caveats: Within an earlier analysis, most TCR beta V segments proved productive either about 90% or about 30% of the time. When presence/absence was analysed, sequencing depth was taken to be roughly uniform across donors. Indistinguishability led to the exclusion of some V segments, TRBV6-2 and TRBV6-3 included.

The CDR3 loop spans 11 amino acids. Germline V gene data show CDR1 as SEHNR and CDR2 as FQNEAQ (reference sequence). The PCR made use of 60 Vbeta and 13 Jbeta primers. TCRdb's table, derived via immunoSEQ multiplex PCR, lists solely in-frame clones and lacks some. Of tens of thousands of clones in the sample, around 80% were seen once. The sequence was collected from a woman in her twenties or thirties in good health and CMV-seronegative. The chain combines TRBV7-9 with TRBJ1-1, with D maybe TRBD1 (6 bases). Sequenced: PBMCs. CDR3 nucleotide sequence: TGTTCCAGCAGCCAGGGGTTGCCTCTTTTCTTT. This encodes CSSSQGLPLFF.